This TCR beta chain derives from a study of T cell changes during pregnancy in multiple sclerosis (dated by TCRdb to the late 2010s). For the study in its entirety: In women with multiple sclerosis, the researchers looked at how the T cell repertoire shifted as pregnancy progressed.

As for this clone: This clone's antigen is unknown. Base qualities are missing; no much larger clone stands one base away.

V and J are trimmed by 0 bases and 4 bases, and the gene matches miss 14 bases of the junction. The CDR3 runs 18 amino acids, cysteine and phenylalanine included. This entry keeps only the CDR3 DNA: 54 bases, framed from base 1. The germline V gene encodes CDR1 SGDLS and CDR2 YYNGEE. Library preparation employed the immunoSEQ multiplex PCR assay. TCRdb carries this immuneACCESS record with in-frame sequences only. Its versions omit some clonotypes, under half of them owing to an unresolved V gene in the studies checked, with the rest unexplained. The sample contains roughly 89,000 clones, around 92% of them found a single time. The top ten clonotypes cover about 2% of the sample.

This sequence was found in a female donor with multiple sclerosis, enrolled in a pregnancy study. Recombination linked TRBV9 to TRBJ1-2; 8 middle bases align to TRBD1. The material sequenced was peripheral blood, taken in the third trimester of pregnancy. The DNA reads as follows: TGTGCCAGCAGCGTAGAAGGTGGATGGACAGGGACGGGCTATGGCTACACCTTC. The translation is CASSVEGGWTGTGYGYTF.